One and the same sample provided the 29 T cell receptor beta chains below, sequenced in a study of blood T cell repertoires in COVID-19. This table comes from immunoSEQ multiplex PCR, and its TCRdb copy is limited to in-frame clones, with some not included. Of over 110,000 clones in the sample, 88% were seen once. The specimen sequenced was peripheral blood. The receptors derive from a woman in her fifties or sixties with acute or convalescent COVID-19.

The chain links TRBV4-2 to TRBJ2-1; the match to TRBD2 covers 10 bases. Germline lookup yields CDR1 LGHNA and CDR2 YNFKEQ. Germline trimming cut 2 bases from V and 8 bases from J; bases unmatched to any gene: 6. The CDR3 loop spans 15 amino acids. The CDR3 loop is CASSQSGGAFHEQFF. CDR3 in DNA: TGTGCCAGCAGCCAAAGCGGGGGGGCCTTTCATGAGCAGTTCTTC.

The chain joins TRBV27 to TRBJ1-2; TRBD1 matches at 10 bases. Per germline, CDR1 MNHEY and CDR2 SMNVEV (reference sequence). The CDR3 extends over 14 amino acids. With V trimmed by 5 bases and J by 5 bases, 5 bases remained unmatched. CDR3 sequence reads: CASSPGQGGYGYTF. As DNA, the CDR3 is TGTGCCAGCAGTCCAGGACAGGGGGGATATGGCTACACCTTC.

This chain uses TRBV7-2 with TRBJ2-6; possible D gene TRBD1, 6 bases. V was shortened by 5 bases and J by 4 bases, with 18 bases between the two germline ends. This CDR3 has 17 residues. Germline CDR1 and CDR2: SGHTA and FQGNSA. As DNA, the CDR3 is TGTGCCAGCAGCCCAGACAGGAGCTTATCCGGGGCCAACGTCCTGACTTTC. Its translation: CASSPDRSLSGANVLTF.

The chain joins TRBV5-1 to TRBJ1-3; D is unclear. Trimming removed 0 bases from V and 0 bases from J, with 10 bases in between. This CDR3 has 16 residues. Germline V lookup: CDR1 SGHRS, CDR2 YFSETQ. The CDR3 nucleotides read TGCGCCAGCAGCTTGGGTTCAGGCCCCTCTGGAAACACCATATATTTT. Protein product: CASSLGSGPSGNTIYF.

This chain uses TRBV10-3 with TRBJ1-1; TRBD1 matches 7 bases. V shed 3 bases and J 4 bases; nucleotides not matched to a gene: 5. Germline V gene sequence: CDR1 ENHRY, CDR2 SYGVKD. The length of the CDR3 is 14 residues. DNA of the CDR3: TGTGCCATCAGTGATCAGGGACAGTTCACTGAAGCTTTCTTT. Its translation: CAISDQGQFTEAFF.

The CDR3 is CSVVRDSYNEQFF. The CDR3 region has the DNA TGCAGCGTTGTACGGGACTCCTACAATGAGCAGTTCTTC. The chain links TRBV29-1 to TRBJ2-1; D might be TRBD2 (5 bases). The CDR3 consists of 13 residues. The germline V gene has CDR1 SQVTM and CDR2 ANQGSEA. Trimming left V 4 bases short and J 0 bases short, with 7 bases between.

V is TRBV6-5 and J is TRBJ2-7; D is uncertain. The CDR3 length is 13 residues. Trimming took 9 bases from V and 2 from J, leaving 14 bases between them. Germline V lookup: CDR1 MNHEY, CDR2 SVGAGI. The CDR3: CASTSTRPYEQYF. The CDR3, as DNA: TGTGCCAGTACCTCGACAAGACCCTACGAGCAGTACTTC.

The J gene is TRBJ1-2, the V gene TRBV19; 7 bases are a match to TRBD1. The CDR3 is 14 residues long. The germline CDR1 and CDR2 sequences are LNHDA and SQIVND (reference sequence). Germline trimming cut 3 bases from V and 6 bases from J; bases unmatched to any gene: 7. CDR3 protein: CASSIFGDSHGYTF. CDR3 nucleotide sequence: TGTGCCAGTAGTATTTTCGGGGACAGCCATGGCTACACCTTC.

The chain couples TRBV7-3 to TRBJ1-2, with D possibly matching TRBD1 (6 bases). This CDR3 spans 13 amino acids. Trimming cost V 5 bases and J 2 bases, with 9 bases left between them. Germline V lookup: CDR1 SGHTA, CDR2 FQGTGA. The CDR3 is CASSATGNYGYTF. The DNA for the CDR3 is TGTGCCAGCAGCGCTACAGGGAACTATGGCTACACCTTC.

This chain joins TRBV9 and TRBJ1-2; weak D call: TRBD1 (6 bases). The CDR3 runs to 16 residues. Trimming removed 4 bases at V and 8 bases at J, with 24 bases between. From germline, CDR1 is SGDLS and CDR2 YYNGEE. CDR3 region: CASSPSLEGGVGGYTF. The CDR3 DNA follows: TGTGCCAGCAGCCCCTCCCTCGAAGGGGGTGTGGGGGGCTACACCTTC.

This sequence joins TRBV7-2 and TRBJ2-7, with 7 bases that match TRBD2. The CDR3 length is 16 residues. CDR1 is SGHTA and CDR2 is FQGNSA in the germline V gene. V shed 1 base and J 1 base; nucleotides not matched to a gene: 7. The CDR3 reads CASSLGGGRASYEQYF. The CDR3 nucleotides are TGTGCCAGCAGCTTAGGCGGCGGGAGAGCTTCCTACGAGCAGTACTTC.

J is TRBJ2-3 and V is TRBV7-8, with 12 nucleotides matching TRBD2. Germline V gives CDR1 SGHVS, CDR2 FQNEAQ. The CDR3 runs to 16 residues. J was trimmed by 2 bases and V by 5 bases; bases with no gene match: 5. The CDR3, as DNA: TGTGCCAGCAGCCGCAGGACTAGCGGGACCACAGATACGCAGTATTTT. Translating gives CASSRRTSGTTDTQYF.

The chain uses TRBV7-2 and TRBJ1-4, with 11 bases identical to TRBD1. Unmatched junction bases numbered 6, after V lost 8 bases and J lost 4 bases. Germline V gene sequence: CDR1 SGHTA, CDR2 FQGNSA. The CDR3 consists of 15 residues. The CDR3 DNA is TGTGCCAGCTGCTGGGGGACAGGGGGTAATGAAAAACTGTTTTTT. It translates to CASCWGTGGNEKLFF.

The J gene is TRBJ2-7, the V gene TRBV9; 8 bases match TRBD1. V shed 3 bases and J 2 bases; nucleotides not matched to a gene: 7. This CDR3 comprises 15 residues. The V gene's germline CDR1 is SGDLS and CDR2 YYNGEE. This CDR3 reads CASSGSTGDPYEQYF. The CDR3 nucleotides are TGTGCCAGCAGCGGGTCGACAGGGGATCCCTACGAGCAGTACTTC.

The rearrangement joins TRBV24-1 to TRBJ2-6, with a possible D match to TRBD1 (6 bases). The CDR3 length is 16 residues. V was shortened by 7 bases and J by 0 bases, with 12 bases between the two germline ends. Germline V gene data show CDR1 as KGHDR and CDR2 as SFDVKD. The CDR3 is CATSPGHHSGANVLTF. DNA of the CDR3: TGTGCCACCAGCCCGGGACACCACTCTGGGGCCAACGTCCTGACTTTC.

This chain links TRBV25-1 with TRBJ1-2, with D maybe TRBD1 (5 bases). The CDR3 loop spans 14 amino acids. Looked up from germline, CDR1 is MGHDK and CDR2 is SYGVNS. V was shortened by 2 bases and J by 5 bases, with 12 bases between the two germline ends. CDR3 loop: CASSEGAGMYGYTF. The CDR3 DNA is TGTGCCAGCAGTGAAGGGGCAGGGATGTATGGCTACACCTTC.

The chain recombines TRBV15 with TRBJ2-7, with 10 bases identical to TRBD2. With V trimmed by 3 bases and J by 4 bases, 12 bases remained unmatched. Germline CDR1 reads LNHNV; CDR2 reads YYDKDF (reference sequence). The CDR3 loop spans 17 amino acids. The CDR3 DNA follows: TGTGCCACCAGCAGGGCACTACTTACTAGCGGGATGTACGAGCAGTACTTC. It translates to CATSRALLTSGMYEQYF.

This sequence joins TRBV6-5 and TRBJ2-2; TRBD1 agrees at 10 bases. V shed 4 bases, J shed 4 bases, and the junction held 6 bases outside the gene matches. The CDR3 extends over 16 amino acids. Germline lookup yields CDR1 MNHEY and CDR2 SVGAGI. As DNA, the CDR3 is TGTGCCAGCAGTTTTCCCCGGGACAGGGGCACCGGGGAGCTGTTTTTT. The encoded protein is CASSFPRDRGTGELFF.

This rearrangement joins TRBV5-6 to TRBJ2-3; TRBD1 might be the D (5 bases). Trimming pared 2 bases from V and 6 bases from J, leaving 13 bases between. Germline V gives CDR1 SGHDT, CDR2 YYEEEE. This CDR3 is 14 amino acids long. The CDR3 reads CASSLRGPGDTQYF. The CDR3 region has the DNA TGTGCCAGCAGCTTAAGGGGCCCAGGGGATACGCAGTATTTT.

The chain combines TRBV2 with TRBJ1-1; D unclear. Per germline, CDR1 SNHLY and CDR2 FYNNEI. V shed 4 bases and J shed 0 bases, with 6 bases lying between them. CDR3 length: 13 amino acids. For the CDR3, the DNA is TGTGCCAGCAGTGGGCAGATGAACACTGAAGCTTTCTTT. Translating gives CASSGQMNTEAFF.

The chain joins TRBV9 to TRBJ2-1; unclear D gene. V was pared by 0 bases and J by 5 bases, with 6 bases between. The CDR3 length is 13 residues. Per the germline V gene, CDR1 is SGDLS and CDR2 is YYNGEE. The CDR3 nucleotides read TGTGCCAGCAGCGTAGTCGAGAACAATGAGCAGTTCTTC. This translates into CASSVVENNEQFF. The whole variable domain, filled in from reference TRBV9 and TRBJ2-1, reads DSGVTQTPKHLITATGQRVTLRCSPRSGDLSVYWYQQSLDQGLQFLIQYYNGEERAKGNILERFSAQQFPDLHSELNLSSLELGDSALYFCASSVVENNEQFFGPGTRLTVL.

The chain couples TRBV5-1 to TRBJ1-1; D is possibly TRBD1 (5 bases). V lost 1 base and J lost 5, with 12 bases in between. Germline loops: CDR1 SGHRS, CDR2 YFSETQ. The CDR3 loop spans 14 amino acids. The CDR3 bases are TGCGCCAGCAGCTTGAAGGGGCTCAAGACTGAAGCTTTCTTT. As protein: CASSLKGLKTEAFF.

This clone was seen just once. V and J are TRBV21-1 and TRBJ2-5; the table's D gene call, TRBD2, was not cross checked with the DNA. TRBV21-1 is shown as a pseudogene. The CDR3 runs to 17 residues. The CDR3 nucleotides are TGTGCCAGCAGCAAAGCGCTGAGCGGGTTACGAGGAGAGACCCAGTACTTC. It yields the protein CASSKALSGLRGETQYF.

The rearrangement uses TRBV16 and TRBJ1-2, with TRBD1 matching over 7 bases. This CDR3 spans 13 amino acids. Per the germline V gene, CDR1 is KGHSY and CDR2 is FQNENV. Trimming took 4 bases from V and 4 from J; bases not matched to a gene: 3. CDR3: CASSPTGSYGYTF. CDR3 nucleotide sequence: TGTGCCAGCAGCCCGACAGGGTCCTATGGCTACACCTTC. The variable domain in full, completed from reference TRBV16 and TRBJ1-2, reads GEEVAQTPKHLVRGEGQKAKLYCAPIKGHSYVFWYQQVLKNEFKFLISFQNENVFDETGMPKERFSAKCLPNSPCSLEIQATKLEDSAVYFCASSPTGSYGYTFGSGTRLTVV.

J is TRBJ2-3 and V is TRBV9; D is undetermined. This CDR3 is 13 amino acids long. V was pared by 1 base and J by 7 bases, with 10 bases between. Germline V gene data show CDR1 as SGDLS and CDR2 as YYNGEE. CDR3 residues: CASSVLSSHTQYF. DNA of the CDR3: TGTGCCAGCAGCGTATTAAGCTCTCATACGCAGTATTTT.

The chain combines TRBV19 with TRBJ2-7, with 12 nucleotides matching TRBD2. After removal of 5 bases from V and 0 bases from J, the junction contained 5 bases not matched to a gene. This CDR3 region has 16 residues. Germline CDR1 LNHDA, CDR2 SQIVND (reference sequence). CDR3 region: CASSPGTSGLSYEQYF. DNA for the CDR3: TGTGCCAGTAGTCCCGGGACTAGCGGGCTCTCCTACGAGCAGTACTTC.

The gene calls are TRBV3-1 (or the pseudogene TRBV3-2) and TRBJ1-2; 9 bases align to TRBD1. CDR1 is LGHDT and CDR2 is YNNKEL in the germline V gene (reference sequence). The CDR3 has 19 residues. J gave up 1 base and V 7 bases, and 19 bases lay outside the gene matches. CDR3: CASTPANGPDRGDNYGYTF. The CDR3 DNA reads TGTGCCAGCACCCCAGCCAACGGACCGGACAGGGGAGATAACTATGGCTACACCTTC.

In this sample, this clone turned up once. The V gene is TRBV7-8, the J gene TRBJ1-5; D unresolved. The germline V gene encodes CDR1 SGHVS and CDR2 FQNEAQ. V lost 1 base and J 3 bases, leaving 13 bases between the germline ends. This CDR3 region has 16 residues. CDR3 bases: TGTGCCAGCAGCTTAGTATACGGGAGCGACAATCAGCCCCAGCATTTT. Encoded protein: CASSLVYGSDNQPQHF.

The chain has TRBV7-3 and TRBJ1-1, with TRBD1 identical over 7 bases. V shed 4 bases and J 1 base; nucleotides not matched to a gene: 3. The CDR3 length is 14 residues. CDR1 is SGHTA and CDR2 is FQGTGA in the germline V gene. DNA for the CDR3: TGTGCCAGCAGCTCTCAGGGGGGGAACACTGAAGCTTTCTTT. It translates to CASSSQGGNTEAFF.